This TCR beta chain appears in the sequencing data of a study of T cell repertoires in cytomegalovirus infection. TCRdb reanalysed the reads using MiXCR and keeps one entry per CDR3 protein. This table has fewer than 700,000 distinct CDR3 sequences, 20% to 25% appearing once. This CDR3 has 15 amino acids. The germline gives CDR1 SGHVS, CDR2 FNYEAQ. As for this clonotype: A single base separates this from a much larger clone, so it may be a read error.

The rearrangement uses TRBV7-6 and TRBJ1-2; tentative D call: TRBD1 (5 bases). The receptor was isolated from a human donor in good health (CMV status not recorded). Some clones in this sample may be carry-over from other donors' samples. Specimen: CD8+ T cells from PBMCs. The chain's CDR3 is CANSLSWGSGYGYTF. As DNA, the CDR3 is TGTGCCAACAGCTTATCCTGGGGATCAGGGTATGGCTACACCTTC.